The rows below give T cell receptor beta chains drawn from one sample of a study of beta chain features in type 1 diabetes. The repertoire was sequenced with immunoSEQ multiplex PCR; TCRdb's copy has only in-frame clones and lacks some. Found here are about 900,000 clones, 15% to 20% of them singletons; the top ten hold about 0.02%. The sample consisted of naive CD4+ T cells from blood. Receptors were obtained from a woman younger than 30 in good health. The CDR3 runs from the conserved cysteine through the conserved F or W. The D gene is left open where the match is weak. Size values are once, few and many counts, or a class for expanded clones, and some rows have none.

TRBV27,-,-,TRBJ2-1,TGTGCCTTAAGGGCCGGGAGATTCTTC,CALRAGRFF
TRBV6-5,TRBD1,-,TRBJ2-3,TGTGCCAGCACCGGGACAGACAACACAGATACGCAGTATTTT,CASTGTDNTDTQYF
TRBV4-2,TRBD1,-,TRBJ2-7,TGTGCCAGCAGCAAAAACCCCCGACAGGGAAGCTCTTACGAGCAGTACTTC,CASSKNPRQGSSYEQYF
TRBV6-5,-,few,TRBJ2-3,TGTGCCAGCAGTTCCCGGACGGTTACAGATACGCAGTATTTT,CASSSRTVTDTQYF
TRBV7-8,-,-,TRBJ2-7,TGTGCCAGCAGTGTACTGGGGTACAGGGAAATCAACTACGAGCAGTACTTC,CASSVLGYREINYEQYF
TRBV7-6,-,few,TRBJ2-2,TGTGCCAGCAGCTCGATAACCTCCAGGGTCCCCGGGGAGCTGTTTTTT,CASSSITSRVPGELFF
TRBV7-2,-,few,TRBJ1-3,TGTGCCAGCAGCTTAAAGGCATTTACCTCTGGAAACACCATATATTTT,CASSLKAFTSGNTIYF
TRBV2,-,-,TRBJ1-1,TGTGCCAGCAATACTCTAGTGGTGAACACTGAAGCTTTCTTT,CASNTLVVNTEAFF
TRBV19,TRBD2,few,TRBJ2-2,TGTGCCAGTAATCGACTAGCGGGAGGAATCGGGGAGCTGTTTTTT,CASNRLAGGIGELFF
TRBV9,-,-,TRBJ2-3,TGTGCCAGCAGCGTAGGTACCACAGATACGCAGTATTTT,CASSVGTTDTQYF
TRBV13,-,-,TRBJ2-3,TGTGCCAGCAGCTTAACTAGGGAGGTCGCGGCAGATACGCAGTATTTT,CASSLTREVAADTQYF
TRBV28,TRBD2,few,TRBJ2-7,TGTGCCAGCAGTTTAGCGGGAGGGCCCTACGAGCAGTACTTC,CASSLAGGPYEQYF
TRBV28,TRBD1,few,TRBJ1-1,TGTGCCAGCAGTTACCCTTACACAGGGGGCACTGAAGCTTTCTTT,CASSYPYTGGTEAFF
TRBV7-2,-,few,TRBJ2-3,TGTGCCAGCAGCTTAGAGCCCCCGCATACTAGGATTATTACGCAGTATTTT,CASSLEPPHTRIITQYF
TRBV4-3,TRBD1,-,TRBJ1-4,TGCGCCAGCAGCCAAGGACAGGGGTGGAATGAAAAACTGTTTTTT,CASSQGQGWNEKLFF
TRBV5-1,TRBD2,few,TRBJ2-4,TGCGCCAGCAGCTTGTCGGGACTAGCGGGAGGCCCGGGTGACAACATTCAGTACTTC,CASSLSGLAGGPGDNIQYF
TRBV28,TRBD1,-,TRBJ1-2,TGTGCCACCACTCGACCTCTATACAGGGGGCCGGGTGGCTACACCTTC,CATTRPLYRGPGGYTF
TRBV7-9,-,few,TRBJ2-7,TGTGCCAGCAGCTCAGGTGATGGGGGGCCCTACGAGCAGTACTTC,CASSSGDGGPYEQYF
TRBV29-1,TRBD2,-,TRBJ2-4,TGCAGCGTTGAATTAGCGGGCAAAAACATTCAGTACTTC,CSVELAGKNIQYF
TRBV7-9,-,few,TRBJ1-2,TGTGCCAGCAGCTTAGCGCGGGGGGACTATGGCTACACCTTC,CASSLARGDYGYTF